This T cell receptor (beta chain) was profiled in a study of spatial heterogeneity in lung cancer. TCRdb reanalysed the 5' RACE reads using MiXCR and keeps one entry per CDR3 protein. Found here are under 85,000 distinct CDR3 sequences, approximately 8.1% of them singletons; the top ten hold under 8%. The CDR3 loop spans 13 amino acids. Trimming removed 2 bases from V and 5 bases from J, with 6 bases in between. The germline gives CDR1 ENHRY, CDR2 SYGVKD. This clonotype has at least ten counts. Regarding time point: sample taken at primary tumor resection. Donors were fewer than 90 untreated early-stage non-small cell lung cancer patients. In each case, whole RNA from tumor, nontumor lung or frozen PBMC was sequenced unsorted.

This receptor was identified in a male donor with early-stage non-small cell lung cancer. The sequencing here drew on PBMCs, taken at surgery. V and J are TRBV10-3 and TRBJ2-2; D is uncertain. The CDR3 region is CAISETETGELFF. The DNA of the CDR3 is TGTGCCATCAGTGAGACAGAGACCGGGGAGCTGTTTTTT.